This T cell receptor beta chain was recovered during a study of tumor and adjacent non-tumor tissue in lung cancer. Study-level background: Samples averaged around 3.9 million productive TCRbeta reads each. General study findings and limits: Normal lung showed higher cumulative top 100 clone frequency than tumor.

TCRbeta libraries were built with three rounds of nested PCR, modified from ARM-PCR. TCRdb independently ran MiXCR on the multiplex PCR reads; one entry per CDR3 protein. This table holds about 76,000 distinct CDR3 sequences, around 70% found once. Points on this clonotype: The antigen is unknown. The conserved phenylalanine or tryptophan is not found at the CDR3 terminus, so this likely reflects a read error.

The CDR3 sequence is 13 residues long. The germline gives CDR1 SQVTM, CDR2 ANQGSEA. The template was RNA from unsorted bulk tissue. The gene calls are TRBV29-1 and TRBJ1-5; no firm D call. The sequence came from a woman in her sixties or seventies with non-small cell lung cancer. Material: lung tumor tissue. CDR3 bases: TGCAGCGTTGAAGTTGGCAGCATTCAGCCCCAGCATTTA. Amino acid sequence: CSVEVGSIQPQHL.